The source of this T cell receptor beta chain is a study of shared clonotypes between healthy human individuals. Study in general: For every donor, three CD4 naive, three CD4 memory, two CD8 naive and one CD8 memory plates were used.

The CDR3 is 16 amino acids. CDR1 SGHNT and CDR2 YYREEE come from the germline V gene (reference sequence). V lost 4 bases, J lost 0 bases, and 16 bases lay in between. Assay: immunoSEQ multiplex PCR; the TCRdb copy retains only in-frame clones and omits some. The sample carries 2 million to 3 million clones, more than 85% recorded once. Sequencing input: naive CD4+ T cells from PBMCs. The subset here: CD45RA+ positively selected. This TCR was recovered from a man aged 18-30 years in good health. Some clones in this sample may be carry-over from other donors' samples. This chain uses TRBV5-4 with TRBJ1-2; tentatively, D is TRBD1 (6 bases). The DNA of the CDR3 is TGTGCCAGCAGCCTTCAGGGGCAGCACCCTAACTATGGCTACACCTTC. Translated, it gives CASSLQGQHPNYGYTF.